This TCR beta chain was captured in a study of T cells in Graves' hyperthyroidism and ophthalmopathy. RNA transcripts provided the source from which TCR beta CDR3 regions were amplified. During a first-round RT-PCR of the TCR CDR3, the HTBI primer set was used. TCRdb itself ran the multiplex PCR reads through MiXCR, one entry per CDR3 protein. The sample records just under 750,000 distinct CDR3 sequences, around 40% being singletons. The sample was blood. This receptor was obtained from a woman in her forties with Graves' hyperthyroidism.

CDR3 coding DNA: TGCAGTGTTGACAGGGGCTCTGGGGCCAACGTCCTGACTTTC. Translating it yields CSVDRGSGANVLTF. The V call is TRBV20-1, the J call TRBJ2-6; 8 bases are shared with TRBD1. V dropped 7 bases and J dropped 0; count of bases not matched to a gene: 2. Germline V gene lookup returns CDR1 DFQATT and CDR2 SNEGSKA (reference sequence). The CDR3 is 14 residues long.